Below are 18 T cell receptor beta chains sequenced from a single sample in a study of control samples from healthy donors and cancer patients. Clones were sequenced by immunoSEQ multiplex PCR, and TCRdb holds only the in-frame ones, with some missing. Found here are about 100,000 clones, roughly 90% of them singletons; the top ten hold roughly 18%. Sequencing used blood. The receptors shown here come from a woman between 50 and 59 years old in good health.

This chain uses TRBV19 with TRBJ2-7, with D tentatively TRBD2 (5 bases). Trimming pared 5 bases from V and 2 bases from J, leaving 16 bases between. The CDR3 contains 15 residues. CDR1 and CDR2 from the germline V gene are LNHDA and SQIVND (reference sequence). The CDR3 spells CASSAVTDYPYEQYF. DNA of the CDR3: TGTGCCAGTAGTGCGGTCACTGACTACCCCTACGAGCAGTACTTC.

The J gene is TRBJ2-3, the V gene TRBV20-1, with 11 bases identical to TRBD2. Looked up from germline, CDR1 is DFQATT and CDR2 is SNEGSKA (reference sequence). CDR3 length equals 15 residues. V gave up 3 bases and J gave up 3 bases; unmatched junction bases: 5. The chain's CDR3 is CSASLAGGPTDTQYF. The CDR3, as DNA: TGCAGTGCTAGTTTAGCGGGAGGGCCAACAGATACGCAGTATTTT.

V usage is TRBV2 and J usage is TRBJ2-7; 11 positions agree with TRBD2. The CDR3 length is 15 residues. J lost 3 bases, V lost 4 bases, and 5 bases had no gene match. CDR1 is SNHLY and CDR2 is FYNNEI in the germline V gene. CDR3 region: CASSGGTSGVYEQYV. CDR3 DNA sequence: TGTGCCAGCAGTGGTGGGACTAGCGGTGTCTACGAGCAGTACGTC.

The V gene is TRBV5-1, the J gene TRBJ1-4; D uncertain. Germline CDR1 SGHRS, CDR2 YFSETQ. V was pared by 4 bases and J by 2 bases, with 9 bases between. This CDR3 comprises 14 residues. The CDR3 DNA reads TGCGCCAGCAGCAAGGGAGAGACTAATGAAAAACTGTTTTTT. It encodes CASSKGETNEKLFF.

V gene TRBV12-3 or TRBV12-4 combines with J gene TRBJ2-7; weak D call: TRBD2 (6 bases). Trimming left V 7 bases short and J 4 bases short, with 11 bases between. The CDR3 has 12 amino acids. The CDR3 region is CASIGEDYEQYF. CDR3 DNA sequence: TGTGCCAGCATCGGGGAGGATTACGAGCAGTACTTC.

With respect to this clone: One end of the junction fails to match germline, which may point to a read error. The rearrangement joins TRBV5-8 to TRBJ2-1, with D hard to call. There are 11 residues in the CDR3. Germline V gives CDR1 SGHTS, CDR2 YDEGEE. The CDR3 DNA is TGTGCCAGCAGCTTAATCGATCTAGTACTCTTC. This codes for CASSLIDLVLF.

The V gene is TRBV4-3, the J gene TRBJ2-4; 7 nucleotides align to TRBD1. CDR1 is LGHNA, CDR2 YSLEER, per germline. The J segment lost 5 bases and the V segment lost 6 bases, leaving 7 bases of the junction unmatched. The CDR3 consists of 14 residues. The CDR3 here is CASRDVGQENIQYF. The CDR3 region has the DNA TGCGCCAGCAGGGATGTAGGACAGGAAAACATTCAGTACTTC.

Details on this clone: Other nucleotide sequences from this sample produce the same CDR3. The V gene is TRBV3-1 (or the pseudogene TRBV3-2), the J gene TRBJ2-1, with D perhaps being TRBD1 or TRBD2 (7 bases each). With 8 bases removed from V and 0 bases from J, the gap between germline ends came to 11 bases. This CDR3 spans 14 amino acids. Germline V gene data show CDR1 as LGHDT and CDR2 as YNNKEL (reference sequence). CDR3 DNA: TGTGCCAGCTCCAGGGGGGGCTCCTACAATGAGCAGTTCTTC. Translation gives CASSRGGSYNEQFF.

The rearrangement links TRBV3-1 (or the pseudogene TRBV3-2) to TRBJ2-7; 8 nucleotides line up with TRBD2. V was clipped by 1 base and J by 3 bases; unmatched bases: 2. CDR1 and CDR2 (germline): LGHDT, YNNKEL (reference sequence). The CDR3 is 14 amino acids. The CDR3 nucleotides are TGTGCCAGCAGCCAAGGCGGGAGGAACTACGAGCAGTACGTC. Encoded protein: CASSQGGRNYEQYV.

With regard to this clone: One end of the junction does not line up with germline, which may come from a read error. The chain links TRBV19 to TRBJ1-2; D remains ambiguous. CDR3 length equals 13 residues. Germline CDR1 reads LNHDA; CDR2 reads SQIVND (reference sequence). DNA of the CDR3: TGTGCCAGTAGTATAGGTACGAACGTCGGAATCGCCTTC. Its protein is CASSIGTNVGIAF.

The rearrangement joins TRBV7-9 to TRBJ1-5; D ambiguous. CDR3 length: 15 amino acids. In germline, CDR1 is SEHNR, CDR2 FQNEAQ (reference sequence). V lost 5 bases to trimming and J lost 0 bases, with 11 bases between them. The CDR3 nucleotides read TGTGCCAGCAGCGGGTCGTTAAGTAGCAATCAGCCCCAGCATTTT. Translated, it gives CASSGSLSSNQPQHF. Full variable domain (outside the CDR3, taken from reference TRBV7-9 and TRBJ1-5): DTGVSQNPRHKITKRGQNVTFRCDPISEHNRLYWYRQTLGQGPEFLTYFQNEAQLEKSRLLSDRFSAERPKGSFSTLEIQRTEQGDSAMYLCASSGSLSSNQPQHFGDGTRLSIL.

The genes are TRBV5-4 and TRBJ2-1, with D possibly being TRBD1 (5 bases). Germline V lookup: CDR1 SGHNT, CDR2 YYREEE (reference sequence). The CDR3 covers 13 residues. Trimming took off 0 bases at V and 4 bases at J, with 5 bases between the two ends. The CDR3: CASSLGQYNEQFF. Written as DNA, the CDR3 is TGTGCCAGCAGCTTGGGACAGTACAATGAGCAGTTCTTC.

The J gene is TRBJ2-5, the V gene TRBV5-1; no definite D call. V was clipped by 0 bases and J by 0 bases, with 9 bases between them. Germline assignment: CDR1 SGHRS and CDR2 YFSETQ. The CDR3 loop spans 15 amino acids. CDR3 residues: CASSLGWVYQETQYF. In DNA form, the CDR3 reads TGCGCCAGCAGCTTGGGATGGGTTTACCAAGAGACCCAGTACTTC. Complete variable domain (other parts from reference TRBV5-1 and TRBJ2-5): KAGVTQTPRYLIKTRGQQVTLSCSPISGHRSVSWYQQTPGQGLQFLFEYFSETQRNKGNFPGRFSGRQFSNSRSEMNVSTLELGDSALYLCASSLGWVYQETQYFGPGTRLLVL.

V usage is TRBV5-5 and J usage is TRBJ1-5; no reliable D call. This CDR3 has 14 amino acids. CDR1 and CDR2 (germline): SGHKS, YYEKEE (reference sequence). The V end lost 0 bases, the J end lost 4 bases, and 8 bases lay between the germline ends. Written as DNA, the CDR3 is TGTGCCAGCAGCTTGGAAGTGGCAAATCAGCCCCAGCATTTT. Protein: CASSLEVANQPQHF. The entire variable domain, with the rest obtained from reference TRBV5-5 and TRBJ1-5, is as follows: DAGVTQSPTHLIKTRGQQVTLRCSPISGHKSVSWYQQVLGQGPQFIFQYYEKEERGRGNFPDRFSARQFPNYSSELNVNALLLGDSALYLCASSLEVANQPQHFGDGTRLSIL.

This chain links TRBV27 with TRBJ1-5, with 9 bases fitting TRBD1. Losses at the gene ends were 5 bases for V and 4 bases for J; bases not matched to a gene: 18. This CDR3 has 19 residues. CDR1 is MNHEY and CDR2 is SMNVEV in the germline V gene (reference sequence). The CDR3 nucleotides read TGTGCCAGCAGTCCCATGGGTCCCGGGACAGGGACCTTTAATCAGCCCCAGCATTTT. Its translation is CASSPMGPGTGTFNQPQHF.

CDR3 DNA sequence: TGTGCCAGCAGCTTATCGGATACGCAGTATTTT. Translated: CASSLSDTQYF. V is TRBV7-3 and J is TRBJ2-3; D is unresolved. V was trimmed by 2 bases and J by 6 bases, leaving 3 bases between them. Germline CDR1 SGHTA, CDR2 FQGTGA. CDR3 length: 11 amino acids.

The chain links TRBV2 to TRBJ1-5; maybe TRBD1 (6 bases). This CDR3 spans 12 amino acids. Trimming pared 5 bases from V and 10 bases from J, leaving 12 bases between. Germline CDR1 SNHLY, CDR2 FYNNEI. CDR3 in amino acids: CASSRLGGPQHF. Written as DNA, the CDR3 is TGTGCCAGCAGTAGATTAGGGGGACCCCAGCATTTT.

The V gene is TRBV18, the J gene TRBJ1-3; D uncertain. This CDR3 region has 14 residues. Trimming shortened V by 2 bases and J by 5 bases, and 10 bases separated the two germline ends. Germline CDR1 is KGHSH and CDR2 is LQKENI. In DNA, the CDR3 is TGTGCCAGCTCACCAGTCCCGGGTAGAAACACCATATATTTT. It translates to CASSPVPGRNTIYF.